Listed below are T cell receptor beta chains from one sample, sequenced in a study of blood T cell repertoires in COVID-19. Measured with immunoSEQ multiplex PCR; TCRdb has only the in-frame clones, and not every one. Found here are 70,000 to 95,000 clones, approximately 93% of them singletons; the top ten hold 2% to 3%. Sequencing was done on a sample of peripheral blood. The receptors stem from a man aged 50-59 years with COVID-19, enrolled during active disease. CDR3s include the opening cysteine and the closing phenylalanine or tryptophan. The order of the fields is clone size, D gene, V gene, J gene, CDR3 protein, CDR3 DNA. A D gene is named only where the DNA matches it firmly. Expanded clones get a size class; other rows say once, few or many, or leave the size out.

size: .
D: .
V: TRBV5-1
J: TRBJ2-7
CDR3: CASSLSGEANWDEQYF
DNA: TGCGCCAGCAGCTTGTCCGGGGAGGCTAATTGGGACGAGCAGTACTTC

size: .
D: .
V: TRBV4-3
J: TRBJ2-1
CDR3: CASSQDAPGSSYNEQFF
DNA: TGCGCCAGCAGCCAAGATGCCCCGGGGAGCTCCTACAATGAGCAGTTCTTC

size: once
D: TRBD2
V: TRBV30
J: TRBJ2-1
CDR3: CAWSGLAGNEQFF
DNA: TGTGCCTGGAGTGGACTAGCGGGCAATGAGCAGTTCTTC

size: .
D: TRBD2
V: TRBV24-1
J: TRBJ2-5
CDR3: CATSDPGLAGGETQYF
DNA: TGTGCCACCAGTGACCCGGGACTAGCGGGAGGAGAGACCCAGTACTTC

size: .
D: .
V: TRBV5-1
J: TRBJ2-1
CDR3: CASGTRVANEQFF
DNA: TGCGCCAGCGGCACTAGAGTGGCCAATGAGCAGTTCTTC

size: .
D: .
V: TRBV6-2/TRBV6-3
J: TRBJ1-1
CDR3: CASSSLDSSAEAFF
DNA: TGTGCCAGCAGTTCCCTGGACAGTTCTGCTGAAGCTTTCTTT

size: .
D: .
V: TRBV29-1
J: TRBJ2-3
CDR3: CSVEEGKIGTDTQYF
DNA: TGCAGCGTTGAAGAGGGCAAGATAGGCACAGATACGCAGTATTTT

size: .
D: .
V: TRBV7-2
J: TRBJ2-7
CDR3: CASSYGEAYEQYF
DNA: TGTGCCAGCAGCTACGGGGAGGCCTACGAGCAGTACTTC

size: .
D: TRBD2
V: TRBV7-9
J: TRBJ2-5
CDR3: CASSAGRGETQYF
DNA: TGTGCCAGCAGCGCGGGGAGGGGAGAGACCCAGTACTTC

size: .
D: TRBD1
V: TRBV5-1
J: TRBJ2-7
CDR3: CASSWGQGGYEQYF
DNA: TGCGCCAGCAGCTGGGGACAGGGGGGCTACGAGCAGTACTTC

size: .
D: TRBD1
V: TRBV19
J: TRBJ2-2
CDR3: CASSIRRGQGSTTGELFF
DNA: TGTGCCAGTAGTATAAGGCGCGGACAGGGAAGTACCACCGGGGAGCTGTTTTTT

size: .
D: .
V: TRBV30
J: TRBJ1-1
CDR3: CAWSAGGTEAFF
DNA: TGTGCCTGGAGTGCGGGGGGCACTGAAGCTTTCTTT

size: .
D: .
V: TRBV18
J: TRBJ2-3
CDR3: CASSIGATSTDTQYF
DNA: TGTGCCAGCTCAATAGGGGCTACTAGCACAGATACGCAGTATTTT

size: once
D: TRBD1
V: TRBV30
J: TRBJ1-2
CDR3: CAWLGPGTGIYGYTF
DNA: TGTGCCTGGTTAGGACCCGGGACAGGGATCTATGGCTACACCTTC

size: .
D: .
V: TRBV5-6
J: TRBJ2-5
CDR3: CASTRQASRETQYF
DNA: TGTGCCAGCACCCGACAGGCCAGTCGAGAGACCCAGTACTTC

size: .
D: .
V: TRBV19
J: TRBJ2-2
CDR3: CASSIPRGETGELFF
DNA: TGTGCCAGTAGTATTCCCCGGGGAGAGACCGGGGAGCTGTTTTTT

size: .
D: TRBD1
V: TRBV5-1
J: TRBJ1-4
CDR3: CASSLGAGGVLNEKLFF
DNA: TGCGCCAGCAGCTTGGGGGCAGGGGGCGTCCTTAATGAAAAACTGTTTTTT

size: .
D: TRBD2
V: TRBV5-1
J: TRBJ2-1
CDR3: CASSFGTNPDNEQFF
DNA: TGCGCCAGCAGCTTCGGGACTAACCCCGACAATGAGCAGTTCTTC

size: .
D: TRBD1
V: TRBV5-1
J: TRBJ2-3
CDR3: CASSFNRDREF
DNA: TGCGCCAGCAGCTTCAACCGGGACAGGGAATTT

size: .
D: .
V: TRBV28
J: TRBJ2-2
CDR3: CASSRNTGELFF
DNA: TGTGCCAGCAGCCGGAACACCGGGGAGCTGTTTTTT

size: .
D: .
V: TRBV19
J: TRBJ1-1
CDR3: CASSAHGSMNTEAFF
DNA: TGTGCCAGTAGTGCCCACGGTTCCATGAACACTGAAGCTTTCTTT

size: .
D: .
V: TRBV19
J: TRBJ2-3
CDR3: CASRQKSTDTQYF
DNA: TGTGCCAGTAGACAGAAAAGCACAGATACGCAGTATTTT

size: .
D: TRBD1
V: TRBV15
J: TRBJ1-5
CDR3: CATSRDPQGADQPQHF
DNA: TGTGCCACCAGCAGAGATCCTCAGGGGGCGGATCAGCCCCAGCATTTT

size: .
D: TRBD1
V: TRBV28
J: TRBJ2-7
CDR3: CASRAGQGRVSYEQYF
DNA: TGTGCCAGCAGGGCTGGACAGGGTCGAGTGTCCTACGAGCAGTACTTC

size: .
D: .
V: TRBV11-2
J: TRBJ2-4
CDR3: CASSLDGIHKNIQYF
DNA: TGTGCCAGCAGCTTAGACGGGATTCACAAAAACATTCAGTACTTC

size: .
D: TRBD2
V: TRBV7-6
J: TRBJ2-2
CDR3: CASSLGAAGGHTGELFF
DNA: TGTGCCAGCAGCTTAGGTGCAGCGGGAGGGCACACCGGGGAGCTGTTTTTT

size: .
D: .
V: TRBV18
J: TRBJ1-2
CDR3: CASSPTVGVKTHGYTF
DNA: TGTGCCAGCTCACCCACCGTCGGGGTAAAGACTCATGGCTACACCTTC

size: .
D: .
V: TRBV19
J: TRBJ1-1
CDR3: CATAGERNTEAFF
DNA: TGTGCCACCGCAGGGGAGAGGAACACTGAAGCTTTCTTT

size: .
D: TRBD2
V: TRBV19
J: TRBJ2-6
CDR3: CASRAGVSGANVLTF
DNA: TGTGCCAGTAGGGCGGGGGTCTCTGGGGCCAACGTCCTGACTTTC

size: .
D: .
V: TRBV5-1
J: TRBJ1-3
CDR3: CASSLGSEARRGNTIYF
DNA: TGCGCCAGCAGCTTGGGATCGGAGGCTCGCCGTGGAAACACCATATATTTT

size: few
D: .
V: TRBV5-1
J: TRBJ1-3
CDR3: CASSPSSGNTIYF
DNA: TGCGCCAGCAGCCCCAGCTCTGGAAACACCATATATTTT

size: .
D: TRBD2
V: TRBV7-3
J: TRBJ2-1
CDR3: CASSSSGRALLNEQFF
DNA: TGTGCCAGCAGCTCGAGCGGGAGGGCGCTTCTCAATGAGCAGTTCTTC

size: .
D: .
V: TRBV4-1
J: TRBJ1-3
CDR3: CASSQDLYGGGISGNTIYF
DNA: TGCGCCAGCAGCCAAGATCTATACGGGGGGGGAATCTCTGGAAACACCATATATTTT

size: .
D: TRBD2
V: TRBV28
J: TRBJ2-5
CDR3: CASSLSLAGEGETQYF
DNA: TGTGCCAGCAGTTTATCCCTAGCGGGAGAAGGAGAGACCCAGTACTTC

size: .
D: TRBD1
V: TRBV19
J: TRBJ2-1
CDR3: CASGQGNEQFF
DNA: TGTGCCAGTGGACAGGGAAATGAGCAGTTCTTC

size: .
D: TRBD1
V: TRBV5-1
J: TRBJ1-4
CDR3: CASSVAGGNEKLFF
DNA: TGCGCCAGCAGCGTAGCAGGGGGGAATGAAAAACTGTTTTTT

size: .
D: .
V: TRBV19
J: TRBJ2-3
CDR3: CASSMSGHTTDTQYF
DNA: TGTGCCAGTAGTATGTCCGGACATACCACAGATACGCAGTATTTT

size: .
D: TRBD1
V: TRBV5-5
J: TRBJ1-4
CDR3: CASSPHDRVDEKLFF
DNA: TGTGCCAGCAGCCCCCATGACAGGGTTGATGAAAAACTGTTTTTT

size: .
D: TRBD2
V: TRBV6-1
J: TRBJ2-1
CDR3: CASSGTSGRLNNEQFF
DNA: TGTGCCAGCAGTGGGACTAGCGGGAGGTTGAACAATGAGCAGTTCTTC

size: .
D: .
V: TRBV19
J: TRBJ2-2
CDR3: CASKGTENTGELFF
DNA: TGTGCCAGTAAAGGCACAGAGAACACCGGGGAGCTGTTTTTT

size: once
D: .
V: TRBV29-1
J: TRBJ1-4
CDR3: CSVARDPNEKLFF
DNA: TGCAGCGTTGCCCGGGATCCTAATGAAAAACTGTTTTTT

size: .
D: .
V: TRBV30
J: TRBJ2-7
CDR3: CAWRTGGAEQYF
DNA: TGTGCCTGGCGGACAGGCGGGGCCGAGCAGTACTTC

size: .
D: TRBD1
V: TRBV4-2
J: TRBJ1-2
CDR3: CASSQQDRGSGYTF
DNA: TGTGCCAGCAGCCAACAGGACAGGGGCTCTGGCTACACCTTC

size: .
D: TRBD1
V: TRBV5-1
J: TRBJ2-1
CDR3: CASSRDRGRATVHNEQFF
DNA: TGCGCCAGCAGCCGGGACAGGGGGCGCGCTACCGTACACAATGAGCAGTTCTTC

size: .
D: TRBD2
V: TRBV19
J: TRBJ2-1
CDR3: CASRSLGVAGEGSYNEQFF
DNA: TGTGCCAGTAGATCCTTGGGGGTAGCGGGAGAGGGTTCCTACAATGAGCAGTTCTTC

size: .
D: .
V: TRBV2
J: TRBJ1-2
CDR3: CASSGDSGYTF
DNA: TGTGCCAGCAGTGGCGACAGTGGCTACACCTTC

size: .
D: .
V: TRBV2
J: TRBJ2-2
CDR3: CASSRGWTGELFF
DNA: TGTGCCAGCAGTCGGGGATGGACCGGGGAGCTGTTTTTT

size: .
D: .
V: TRBV7-3
J: TRBJ1-1
CDR3: CASSLNPGTEAFF
DNA: TGTGCCAGCAGCCTCAACCCAGGGACTGAAGCTTTCTTT

size: .
D: .
V: TRBV25-1
J: TRBJ1-5
CDR3: CASSDLGDNQPQHF
DNA: TGTGCCAGCAGTGATCTAGGGGACAATCAGCCCCAGCATTTT

size: .
D: .
V: TRBV13
J: TRBJ2-3
CDR3: CASSPRRRATDTQYF
DNA: TGTGCCAGCAGCCCTCGGAGGCGGGCGACAGATACGCAGTATTTT

size: .
D: .
V: TRBV21-1
J: TRBJ1-3
CDR3: CASSSRTGTGNTIYF
DNA: TGTGCCAGCAGCTCTAGGACAGGGACTGGAAACACCATATATTTT

size: .
D: .
V: TRBV29-1
J: TRBJ1-2
CDR3: CSASTGNYGYTF
DNA: TGCAGCGCATCGACGGGAAACTATGGCTACACCTTC

size: .
D: .
V: TRBV5-1
J: TRBJ2-7
CDR3: CASSLGHEQYF
DNA: TGCGCCAGCAGCTTGGGGCACGAGCAGTACTTC

size: .
D: .
V: TRBV30
J: TRBJ2-3
CDR3: CAWSVLDDTQYF
DNA: TGTGCCTGGAGTGTACTCGATGATACGCAGTATTTT

size: few
D: .
V: TRBV19
J: TRBJ1-5
CDR3: CASSIGSGSDSNQPQHF
DNA: TGTGCCAGTAGTATAGGTAGCGGATCTGATAGCAATCAGCCCCAGCATTTT

size: .
D: .
V: TRBV24-1
J: TRBJ1-2
CDR3: CATSDQDFYGYTF
DNA: TGTGCCACCAGTGACCAGGATTTCTATGGCTACACCTTC

size: .
D: TRBD2
V: TRBV11-2
J: TRBJ2-1
CDR3: CASSLVAGGPVEQFF
DNA: TGTGCCAGCAGCTTAGTTGCGGGAGGGCCAGTTGAGCAGTTCTTC

size: once
D: .
V: TRBV2
J: TRBJ1-1
CDR3: CASIRGADTEAFF
DNA: TGTGCCAGCATCCGGGGGGCGGACACTGAAGCTTTCTTT

size: .
D: TRBD1
V: TRBV7-2
J: TRBJ1-1
CDR3: CASSTRQGSSEAFF
DNA: TGTGCCAGCAGCACCCGACAGGGGAGCTCTGAAGCTTTCTTT

size: .
D: .
V: TRBV9
J: TRBJ1-2
CDR3: CASSVDPTANYGYTF
DNA: TGTGCCAGCAGCGTAGACCCGACAGCTAACTATGGCTACACCTTC